The 22 T cell receptor beta chains below were found in one sample sequenced in a study of T-cell reconstitution after alpha-beta-depleted transplantation in children. The TCRbeta library incorporated unique molecular identifiers. TCRdb fed the PCR reads into MiXCR, producing one record per CDR3 protein. The table records approximately 270,000 distinct CDR3 sequences, more than 20% of them present only once. The sequencing used PBMCs, mostly from graft donor cells, collected 360 days after TCRalphabeta/CD19-depleted stem cell transplant. The receptor set was obtained from a female patient between 2 and 10 years old who had a stem cell transplant for congenital amegakaryocytic thrombocytopenia, so the T cells may come from the graft donor.

This clonotype was found many times. This chain links TRBV6-5 with TRBJ2-7; maybe TRBD1 (6 bases). The CDR3 contains 14 residues. The germline CDR1 and CDR2 sequences are MNHEY and SVGAGI. Trimming took 2 bases from V and 3 from J, leaving 11 bases between them. DNA of the CDR3: TGTGCCAGCAGTTACCGGGACAAAGACTACGAGCAGTACTTC. Its translation is CASSYRDKDYEQYF.

This clonotype has just a few counts. The chain joins TRBV20-1 to TRBJ2-5; 8 nucleotides agree with TRBD1. Losses at the gene ends were 5 bases for V and 5 bases for J; bases not matched to a gene: 10. This CDR3 contains 14 residues. Germline V gene sequence: CDR1 DFQATT, CDR2 SNEGSKA (reference sequence). The DNA for the CDR3 is TGCAGTGCTGACAATGGACAGGGTTTGGAGACCCAGTACTTC. It encodes CSADNGQGLETQYF.

V is TRBV2 and J is TRBJ1-1; D gene uncertain. CDR1 is SNHLY, CDR2 FYNNEI, per germline. CDR3 length: 13 residues. The V end was cut by 10 bases, the J end by 3 bases, with 15 bases between. Here the CDR3 DNA reads TGTGCCACCGAACGTGTCCGGGACACTGAAGCTTTCTTT. Translated, it gives CATERVRDTEAFF.

The chain is built from TRBV20-1 and TRBJ2-7; D tentatively fits TRBD1 or TRBD2 (5 bases each). Germline CDR1 and CDR2: DFQATT and SNEGSKA (reference sequence). V gave up 1 base and J gave up 7 bases, with 14 bases separating them. This CDR3 has 13 residues. The CDR3 DNA is TGCAGTGCTAGAGCCGCCGGGGCTCGGGAGCAGTACTTC. Residues: CSARAAGAREQYF.

This chain links TRBV12-3 or TRBV12-4 with TRBJ1-2; 8 nucleotides match TRBD1. V shed 1 base and J 5 bases; nucleotides not matched to a gene: 9. The CDR3 is made up of 16 amino acids. CDR3 nucleotide sequence: TGTGCCAGCAGTTTAGGGACCCCGGGACAGGCTTATGGCTACACCTTC. Protein sequence: CASSLGTPGQAYGYTF.

This clonotype was picked up a small number of times. This chain links TRBV10-3 with TRBJ2-7, with 7 nucleotides matching TRBD1. The CDR3 has 14 residues. The trim removed 0 bases at V and 2 bases at J, leaving 1 base unmatched. Germline V gene sequence: CDR1 ENHRY, CDR2 SYGVKD. For the CDR3, the DNA is TGTGCCATCAGTGAGTCTGGGACAGCCTACGAGCAGTACTTC. Amino acids: CAISESGTAYEQYF.

This clonotype was detected a few times. The chain links TRBV15 to TRBJ1-6; D perhaps matches TRBD1 (5 bases). V was pared by 0 bases and J by 16 bases, with 13 bases between. The length of the CDR3 is 13 residues. Germline V gene data show CDR1 as LNHNV and CDR2 as YYDKDF (reference sequence). CDR3 bases: TGTGCCACCAGCAGAGATAGGTCAGGGAGACTCCACTTT. It encodes CATSRDRSGRLHF.

The sample holds many counts of this clonotype. CDR3 DNA: TGCGCCAGCAGCCAAGGCCTCCTCTGGGACGGGACTGAAGCTTTCTTT. This gives the protein CASSQGLLWDGTEAFF. V and J are TRBV4-1 and TRBJ1-1, with D perhaps matching TRBD1 (5 bases). Germline V gives CDR1 MGHRA, CDR2 YSYEKL. The germline V and J ends were trimmed by 1 base and 5 bases, with 17 bases remaining between them. CDR3 size: 16 residues.

The chain couples TRBV10-3 to TRBJ2-5, with D maybe TRBD1 (5 bases). The V end lost 4 bases, the J end lost 0 bases, and 21 bases lay between the germline ends. The CDR3 runs to 18 residues. CDR1 is ENHRY and CDR2 is SYGVKD in the germline V gene. The CDR3 DNA sequence: TGTGCCATCAGTGCAGAGCCAGGTCGACAGATGTACCAAGAGACCCAGTACTTC. Its translation is CAISAEPGRQMYQETQYF.

There are a few counts of this clonotype. The J gene is TRBJ2-1, the V gene TRBV28; 9 bases fit TRBD2. Germline V lookup: CDR1 MDHEN, CDR2 SYDVKM. The CDR3 covers 13 residues. J was trimmed by 13 bases and V by 5 bases; bases with no gene match: 9. CDR3 DNA sequence: TGTGCCAGCAGTCCCCCTAGCGGGGAGGCCCAGTTCTTC. This gives the protein CASSPPSGEAQFF. Looking up the rest from reference TRBV28 and TRBJ2-1 gives the full variable domain: DVKVTQSSRYLVKRTGEKVFLECVQDMDHENMFWYRQDPGLGLRLIYFSYDVKMKEKGDIPEGYSVSREKKERFSLILESASTNQTSMYLCASSPPSGEAQFFGPGTRLTVL.

This clonotype came up a few times. V is TRBV6-5 and J is TRBJ2-4, with D maybe TRBD1 (6 bases). The length of the CDR3 is 14 residues. The germline V and J ends were trimmed by 0 bases and 8 bases, with 11 bases remaining between them. Germline V gives CDR1 MNHEY, CDR2 SVGAGI. Here the CDR3 DNA reads TGTGCCAGCAGTTACTCACAGGGAAGGGACATTCAGTACTTC. Encoded protein: CASSYSQGRDIQYF.

The rearrangement links TRBV9 to TRBJ2-1; no clear D gene. The germline gives CDR1 SGDLS, CDR2 YYNGEE. V lost 0 bases to trimming and J lost 1 base, with 8 bases between them. CDR3 size: 15 residues. Written as DNA, the CDR3 is TGTGCCAGCAGCGTAGCAGTCCGATCCTACAATGAGCAGTTCTTC. Its translation is CASSVAVRSYNEQFF.

V and J are TRBV12-3 or TRBV12-4 and TRBJ2-6, with D perhaps given as TRBD1 or TRBD2 (6 bases each). Trimming shortened V by 4 bases and J by 4 bases, and 14 bases separated the two germline ends. The CDR3 loop spans 16 amino acids. In nucleotides, the CDR3 is TGTGCCAGCAGTTGGGGGGCTGGGTCGGGGGCCAACGTCCTGACTTTC. Amino acids: CASSWGAGSGANVLTF.

This clonotype was seen at least ten times. CDR3 loop: CSVETSGSTDTQYF. The CDR3 bases are TGCAGCGTTGAAACTAGCGGGAGCACAGATACGCAGTATTTT. The chain uses TRBV29-1 and TRBJ2-3, with TRBD2 identical over 9 bases. After removal of 2 bases from V and 0 bases from J, the junction contained 0 bases not matched to a gene. CDR1 is SQVTM and CDR2 is ANQGSEA in the germline V gene. The CDR3 loop spans 14 amino acids.

This clonotype was seen a few times. This chain connects TRBV6-2 or TRBV6-3 to TRBJ2-7; D is ambiguous. Per germline, CDR1 MNHEY and CDR2 SVGEGT. Trimming cost V 4 bases and J 3 bases, with 10 bases left between them. CDR3 length: 13 residues. Here the CDR3 reads CASSSNVVYEQYF. CDR3 sequence (DNA): TGTGCCAGCAGTTCCAATGTGGTCTACGAGCAGTACTTC.

The chain is built from TRBV20-1 and TRBJ2-1; TRBD1 matches 9 bases. Germline loops: CDR1 DFQATT, CDR2 SNEGSKA (reference sequence). V dropped 5 bases and J dropped 7; count of bases not matched to a gene: 9. The CDR3 runs to 14 residues. CDR3 in amino acids: CSALGQGYWNEQFF. The CDR3 coding sequence is TGCAGTGCTCTCGGACAGGGGTATTGGAATGAGCAGTTCTTC.

This clonotype has more than one count but fewer than ten. The rearrangement links TRBV12-3 or TRBV12-4 to TRBJ2-3; unclear D gene. V dropped 4 bases and J dropped 0 bases, with 17 bases sitting between them. The CDR3 length is 17 residues. Written as DNA, the CDR3 is TGTGCCAGCAGTTCTCGGGCGACGGGTATTAGCACAGATACGCAGTATTTT. It codes for CASSSRATGISTDTQYF.

The sample holds a few counts of this clonotype. This chain uses TRBV4-2 with TRBJ2-4, with D uncertain. Trimming took off 7 bases at V and 8 bases at J, with 15 bases between the two ends. Germline CDR1 LGHNA, CDR2 YNFKEQ. The CDR3 runs to 13 residues. CDR3 bases: TGTGCCAGCACCTCTGTAGGGCTCGACATTCAGTACTTC. This sequence encodes CASTSVGLDIQYF.

This clonotype occurred a few times. This chain uses TRBV5-1 with TRBJ2-7, with D possibly TRBD2 on 6 matching bases. From germline, CDR1 is SGHRS and CDR2 YFSETQ. V lost 0 bases and J 3 bases, leaving 13 bases between the germline ends. The CDR3 is made up of 15 amino acids. This chain's CDR3 is CASSLAGDDFYEQYF. CDR3 nucleotides: TGCGCCAGCAGCTTGGCGGGGGATGATTTCTACGAGCAGTACTTC.

About this clonotype itself: Possible read error: a much larger clone is one base away. The chain couples TRBV10-3 to TRBJ2-7, with D possibly being TRBD1 (6 bases). The germline gives CDR1 ENHRY, CDR2 SYGVKD. The CDR3 has 16 amino acids. V lost 6 bases and J lost 0, with 18 bases in between. The CDR3 is CAISPYGTTSSYEQYF. DNA of the CDR3: TGTGCCATCAGCCCCTATGGGACAACTAGCTCCTACGAGCAGTACTTC.

This clonotype has ten or more counts. The chain employs TRBV28 and TRBJ1-1; no clear D gene. The CDR3 sequence is 13 residues long. Trimming took off 4 bases at V and 1 base at J, with 7 bases between the two ends. From germline, CDR1 is MDHEN and CDR2 SYDVKM. The CDR3 DNA reads TGTGCCAGCAGTTCCCACGGGAACACTGAAGCTTTCTTT. Translated: CASSSHGNTEAFF. Drawing the rest from reference TRBV28 and TRBJ1-1, the complete variable domain is DVKVTQSSRYLVKRTGEKVFLECVQDMDHENMFWYRQDPGLGLRLIYFSYDVKMKEKGDIPEGYSVSREKKERFSLILESASTNQTSMYLCASSSHGNTEAFFGQGTRLTVV.

This chain joins TRBV5-1 and TRBJ2-1; no reliable D call. V was cut by 0 bases and J by 5 bases, with 9 bases left in between. The CDR3 runs 14 residues. Germline CDR1 SGHRS, CDR2 YFSETQ. The CDR3 sequence is CASSLASRNNEQFF. The CDR3 coding sequence is TGCGCCAGCAGCTTGGCCTCCAGAAACAATGAGCAGTTCTTC.